This T cell receptor (beta chain) was profiled in a study of CD8+CD57+ T cells in acquired aplastic anemia (dated by TCRdb to the late 2010s). About the full investigation: On average, sorted CD4+ and CD8+ cells yielded 3 to 4 ug of extracted DNA, with a range of roughly 0.17 to 30 ug. For healthy donor samples, the average read count was about 10.8 million for CD4+ cells and 11.0 million for CD8+ cells.

TCR repertoires of sorted CD4+ and CD8+ blood T cells from severe aplastic anemia patients and healthy subjects were deep-sequenced in the study. Ficoll-Paque density gradient centrifugation was used to isolate peripheral blood mononuclear cells. Before DNA extraction, CD4+ and CD8+ T cells were sorted with FACS or magnetic beads. Profiling of TCR beta VDJ combinations and CDR3 sequences used genomic DNA as the template. An Illumina HiSeq 2000 was the platform used for TCR repertoire sequencing. As for the authors' bioinformatics: TRBV/TRBJ rearrangement plots, CDR3 size and DJ length profiles, and Simpson's diversity index were used to evaluate the repertoires. Whichever DNA sequence was most abundant in the deep sequencing data was defined as the immunodominant clone. CDR3 amino acid sequences were screened for sharing across subjects and compared with published repertoires and the VDJdb database. The public sequencing data were trimmed at Q25 with fastp and processed into clonotypes with MiXCR by TCRdb, which kept only in-frame beta chains. CDR3 protein sequences are deduplicated, and each keeps its most common genes and DNA. The V and J calls come from TCRdb's annotation, not from the publication. The sample contains some 200,000 distinct CDR3 sequences, under 65% of them found a single time. The ten largest account for 25% to 30% of the sample.

This clonotype was counted ten times or more. Its antigen is unknown. It has no much larger one-base neighbor in the sample; base qualities were not kept. Study-wide conclusions, independent of this receptor: Although 25 to 30 CD8+ CDR3 sequences were shared by patients and controls, these sequences appeared highly expressed in patients and within the immunodominant clones of patients. Between patients and healthy controls, no significant difference in CD8+ Simpson's diversity was found (P=0.060).

V and J lose 5 bases and 1 base, and a span of 13 bases separates them. Via the germline V gene (reference sequence), CDR1 is SEHNR and CDR2 FQNEAQ. The CDR3 holds 15 amino acids from the cysteine to the phenylalanine. Only CDR3 DNA is held: 45 bases, read in frame from base 1. The origin of this receptor is a human donor in good health. This chain is built from TRBV7-9 and TRBJ2-3, and possibly TRBD2, on 5 matching bases. The sequenced sample was sorted CD4+, CD8+, or CD8+CD57+ T cells (not recorded which) from PBMCs. The nucleotides are TGTGCCAGCAGCATCGCTGGTAGCGGCACAGATACGCAGTATTTT. Its amino acids are CASSIAGSGTDTQYF. Reference TRBV7-9 and TRBJ2-3 proteins supply the regions before and after the CDR3; the full variable domain is: DTGVSQNPRHKITKRGQNVTFRCDPISEHNRLYWYRQTLGQGPEFLTYFQNEAQLEKSRLLSDRFSAERPKGSFSTLEIQRTEQGDSAMYLCASSIAGSGTDTQYFGPGTRLTVL.